This T cell receptor beta chain was identified in a study of blood T cell repertoires in COVID-19. Overall study context: Samples taken during acute and convalescent COVID-19 were collected in the United States, Italy and Spain. The cDNA or gDNA used as material had been derived from T cells, B-cell-depleted T cells, or PBMCs.

In the source study's methods: Estimated nucleated cell counts came from reference gene primer amplification. Assay: immunoSEQ multiplex PCR; the TCRdb copy retains only in-frame clones and omits some. D and trimming were read from the DNA, whereas the V and J calls and clone size are those reported in that table. The sample includes tens of thousands of clones, approximately 85% seen only once; the top ten take around 15%. The CDR3 sequence is 14 residues long. Trimming removed 2 bases from V and 4 bases from J; junction bases left unmatched: 4. Per the germline V gene, CDR1 is MNHEY and CDR2 is SMNVEV (reference sequence).

Sequenced: peripheral blood. This receptor was identified in a human donor in a cohort sampled during active COVID-19. The chain uses TRBV27 and TRBJ1-1, with 7 positions matching TRBD1. The CDR3 spells CASSLRQGFTEAFF. CDR3 in DNA: TGTGCCAGCAGTTTAAGACAGGGTTTCACTGAAGCTTTCTTT.